This T cell receptor (beta chain) comes out of a study of CD8 T cells in ankylosing spondylitis. Study conclusions and caveats: Some motif variants had been reported before (in reactive arthritis synovial fluid and blood). As for the disease-linked clones, they showed a CD8+ phenotype and occurred at relatively low frequencies in peripheral blood. A TCR beta motif of eight highly homologous variants appeared characteristic of ankylosing spondylitis blood.

This clonotype has at least ten counts. What it recognizes is unknown. TCRdb reanalysed the 5' RACE reads using MiXCR and keeps one entry per CDR3 protein. Among 200,000 to 300,000 distinct CDR3 sequences listed, 8% to 9.5% were seen once. The CDR3 sequence is 15 residues long. Germline V CDR1 and CDR2: DFQATT, SNEGSKA (reference sequence). V shed 6 bases and J 1 base; nucleotides not matched to a gene: 10. This clonotype was obtained from a male donor with ankylosing spondylitis or in good health (not recorded which). The rearrangement joins TRBV20-1 to TRBJ2-5, with 8 bases lining up with TRBD2. The sequenced sample was blood, either unsorted or a sorted T cell fraction (not recorded which). The CDR3 sequence: CSALPMAGGQETQYF. The CDR3 DNA follows: TGCAGTGCCCTACCCATGGCGGGGGGCCAAGAGACCCAGTACTTC.